This T cell receptor beta chain comes out of a study of human T cells and chemical hapten exposure. Overall study: Minor pooled library volume differences mainly drove per-sample TCR yield variation.

The V gene lost 9 bases and the J gene lost 1 base, with 12 bases spanning the gap. The CDR3 spans 13 residues. Germline V gives CDR1 MNHEY, CDR2 SMNVEV (reference sequence). What the library attached to individual cDNA molecules were unique molecular identifiers. From the RACE reads, TCRdb called clonotypes with MiXCR, one entry per CDR3 protein. The sample yields some 400,000 distinct CDR3 sequences, 5% to 6.5% seen once. Time point described: pre-sensitization, week 0. Treatment specified: therapeutic diphenylcyclopropenone sensitization with weekly scalp DPC. The TCR comes from a woman aged 50 to 65 with alopecia areata. Some clones in this sample may be carry-over from other donors' samples. The input for sequencing was whole blood, taken in connection with sensitization to the hapten diphenylcyclopropenone (DPC). The V call is TRBV27, the J call TRBJ1-1; D unresolved. The chain's CDR3 is CASLAGTNTEAFF. DNA of the CDR3: TGTGCCAGTCTGGCGGGAACGAACACTGAAGCTTTCTTT.